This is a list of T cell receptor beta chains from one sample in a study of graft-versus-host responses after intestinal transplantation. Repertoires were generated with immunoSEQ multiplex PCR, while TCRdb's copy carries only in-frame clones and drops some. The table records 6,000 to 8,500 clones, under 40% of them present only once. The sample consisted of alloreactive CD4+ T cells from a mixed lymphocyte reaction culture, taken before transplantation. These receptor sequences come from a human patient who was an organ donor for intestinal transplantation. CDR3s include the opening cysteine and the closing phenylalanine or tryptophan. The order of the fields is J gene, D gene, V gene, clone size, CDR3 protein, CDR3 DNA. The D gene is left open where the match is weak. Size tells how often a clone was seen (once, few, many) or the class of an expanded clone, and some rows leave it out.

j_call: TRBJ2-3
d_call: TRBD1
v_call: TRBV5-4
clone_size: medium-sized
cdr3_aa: CASSPRTGNTQYF
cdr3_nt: TGTGCCAGCAGCCCTCGGACAGGTAATACGCAGTATTTT

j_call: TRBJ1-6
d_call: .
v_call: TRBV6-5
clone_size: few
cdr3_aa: CASSYWRLNSPLHF
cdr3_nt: TGTGCCAGCAGTTACTGGCGGCTCAATTCACCCCTCCACTTT

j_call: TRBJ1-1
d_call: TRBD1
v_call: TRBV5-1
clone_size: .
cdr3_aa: CASSSPDRGLNTEAFF
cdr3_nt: TGCGCCAGCAGCTCTCCGGACAGGGGTCTGAACACTGAAGCTTTCTTT

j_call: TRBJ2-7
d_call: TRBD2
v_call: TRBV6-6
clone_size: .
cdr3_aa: CASSMSGGTYEQYF
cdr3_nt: TGTGCCAGCAGTATGAGCGGGGGGACCTACGAGCAGTACTTC

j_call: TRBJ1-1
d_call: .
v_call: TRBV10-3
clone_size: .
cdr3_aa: CAISTDEVAVSAFF
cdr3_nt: TGTGCCATCAGCACCGACGAGGTTGCAGTGTCGGCTTTCTTT

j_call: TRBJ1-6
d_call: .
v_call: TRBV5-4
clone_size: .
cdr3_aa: CASSWTTGNSPLHF
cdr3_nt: TGTGCCAGCAGCTGGACCACGGGGAACTCACCCCTCCACTTT

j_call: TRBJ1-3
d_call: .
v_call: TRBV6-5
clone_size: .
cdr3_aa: CASSRGLSSGNTIYF
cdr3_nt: TGTGCCAGCAGTCGCGGCCTTAGCTCTGGAAACACCATATATTTT

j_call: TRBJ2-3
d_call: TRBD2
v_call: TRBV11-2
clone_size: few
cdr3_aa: CASSLYPSGGSSTDTQYF
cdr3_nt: TGTGCCAGCAGCTTATATCCTAGCGGGGGGTCTAGCACAGATACGCAGTATTTT

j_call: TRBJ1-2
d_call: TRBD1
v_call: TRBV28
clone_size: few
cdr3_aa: CASSGHLLQGAGYGYTF
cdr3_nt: TGTGCCAGCAGCGGACACCTTTTACAGGGGGCTGGGTATGGCTACACCTTC

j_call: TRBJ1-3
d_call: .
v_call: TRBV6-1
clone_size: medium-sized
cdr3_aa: CASSVSGVSGNTIYF
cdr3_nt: TGTGCCAGCAGTGTATCCGGGGTCTCTGGAAACACCATATATTTT

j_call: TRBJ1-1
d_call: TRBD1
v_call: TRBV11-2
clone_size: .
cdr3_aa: CASSFIPNIGTGQGEAFF
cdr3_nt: TGTGCCAGCAGCTTCATCCCCAATATCGGGACAGGGCAAGGGGAAGCTTTCTTT

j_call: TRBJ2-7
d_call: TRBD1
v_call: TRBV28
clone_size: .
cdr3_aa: CASSDQGVHPYEQYF
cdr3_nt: TGTGCCAGCAGTGACCAGGGGGTACATCCCTACGAGCAGTACTTC

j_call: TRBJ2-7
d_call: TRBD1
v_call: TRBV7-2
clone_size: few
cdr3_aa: CASSLRDRDYEQYF
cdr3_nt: TGTGCCAGCAGCTTGAGGGACAGAGACTACGAGCAGTACTTC

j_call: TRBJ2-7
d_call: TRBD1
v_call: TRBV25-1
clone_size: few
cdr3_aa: CASSPVGTGPYEQYF
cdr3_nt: TGTGCCAGCAGCCCGGTGGGGACAGGGCCCTACGAGCAGTACTTC

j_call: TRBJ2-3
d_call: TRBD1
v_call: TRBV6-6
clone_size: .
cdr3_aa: CASKPGQGLGDTQYF
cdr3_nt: TGTGCCAGCAAACCAGGACAGGGCCTGGGGGACACGCAGTATTTT

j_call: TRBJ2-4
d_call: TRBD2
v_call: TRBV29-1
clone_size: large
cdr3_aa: CSAGWRGAKNIQYF
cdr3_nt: TGCAGCGCAGGGTGGCGGGGGGCCAAAAACATTCAGTACTTC

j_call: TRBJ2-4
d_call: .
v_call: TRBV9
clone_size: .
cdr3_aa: CASSGGLAKNIQYF
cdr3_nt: TGTGCCAGCAGCGGGGGGCTAGCCAAAAACATTCAGTACTTC

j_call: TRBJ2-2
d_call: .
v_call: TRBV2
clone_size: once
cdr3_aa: CASSRAYAGELFF
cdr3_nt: TGTGCCAGCAGTAGAGCGTACGCCGGGGAGCTGTTTTTT

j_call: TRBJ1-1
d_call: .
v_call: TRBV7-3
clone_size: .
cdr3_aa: CASSLGPLQGNTEAFF
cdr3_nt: TGTGCCAGCAGCTTAGGTCCCTTACAGGGGAACACTGAAGCTTTCTTT

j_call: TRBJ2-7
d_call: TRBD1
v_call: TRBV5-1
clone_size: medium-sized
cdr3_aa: CASSMDRGPNEQYF
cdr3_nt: TGCGCCAGCAGCATGGACAGGGGGCCCAACGAGCAGTACTTC